This T cell receptor beta chain was retrieved from a study of blood T cell repertoires in COVID-19. The CDR3 runs to 18 residues. The ends lost 3 bases at V and 0 bases at J; junction bases unmatched: 11. CDR1 and CDR2 from the germline V gene are MGHRA and YSYEKL. In the study's own analysis: Cell counts per sample came from amplifying reference gene primers. Libraries were prepared by immunoSEQ multiplex PCR; TCRdb keeps only in-frame clonotypes and omits some of them. That table furnishes V, J and clone size, whereas the DNA furnished D and trimming. The table includes roughly 87,000 clones, approximately 84% detected once.

The V gene is TRBV4-1, the J gene TRBJ1-3, with TRBD1 matching over 7 bases. The clonotype comes from a woman aged 55 to 70 with acute or convalescent COVID-19. Sequencing was performed on peripheral blood. The CDR3 region is CASSHGQETTHSGNTIYF. The CDR3 nucleotides read TGCGCCAGCAGCCACGGACAGGAGACTACCCACTCTGGAAACACCATATATTTT.